This T cell receptor beta chain derives from a study of blood T cell repertoires in COVID-19. The CDR3 spans 14 residues. The germline CDR1 and CDR2 sequences are SNHLY and FYNNEI. The J segment lost 0 bases and the V segment lost 11 bases, leaving 6 bases of the junction unmatched. Sequenced by immunoSEQ multiplex PCR; TCRdb stores in-frame clones only, minus some. Of approximately 74,000 clones listed, about four fifths are singletons. The rearrangement uses TRBV2 and TRBJ2-1, with 8 bases fitting TRBD1. The source material was peripheral blood. This clonotype originated in a man between 65 and 85 years old with acute or convalescent COVID-19. As DNA, the CDR3 is TGTGCCTCCAGACAGGGGAGCTCCTACAATGAGCAGTTCTTC. This gives the protein CASRQGSSYNEQFF. The full variable domain, rest sourced from reference TRBV2 and TRBJ2-1, is EPEVTQTPSHQVTQMGQEVILRCVPISNHLYFYWYRQILGQKVEFLVSFYNNEISEKSEIFDDQFSVERPDGSNFTLKIRSTKLEDSAMYFCASRQGSSYNEQFFGPGTRLTVL.